This T cell receptor (beta chain) was sequenced during a study of identical twins (dated by TCRdb to about 2016). For the study in its entirety: To test whether fetal clonotypes persist, the study used deep sequencing on TCR alpha and beta repertoires from monozygotic twins, unrelated adults of various ages, and cord blood. To rule out contamination, replicate twin experiments were performed at different times with different library preparation protocols.

Library prep was done by 5' RACE. Sequencing instrument: Illumina HiSeq 2000. Template switching added a universal primer binding site, and the final cDNA carried a unique molecular identifier that allowed TCR cDNA molecules to be counted accurately. Specific primers in the conserved constant-segment region were used to synthesize first-strand cDNA for TCR alpha and beta chains. To control for contamination, every cDNA library was double barcoded, receiving both a SMART-Mk sample barcode and Illumina barcodes. Two successive PCR steps introduced TruSeq adapter sequences along with Illumina sample barcodes. Sequencing of the TCR alpha and beta cDNA libraries was done on the Illumina HiSeq platform using custom primers. Turning to the authors' computational methods: Raw reads were processed with MiGEC to extract unique molecular identifiers, and MiXCR was used to determine CDR3 positions. For each individual, recombination models were inferred using an EM algorithm with the repgenHMM and IGoR tools. The analysis of shared clonotypes was done with the tcR package in R, with sharing normalized by the product of cloneset sizes. To study raw recombination free of thymic and clonal selection effects, out-of-frame nonproductive sequences were analyzed. In TCRdb, the public reads were trimmed at Q25 with fastp and aligned with MiXCR, with productive beta chains retained. For every CDR3 protein sequence, its rows merge into one entry that carries the most common genes and DNA. TCRdb, rather than the study authors, made the V and J calls. The table for this sample lists fewer than 250,000 distinct CDR3 sequences; roughly a tenth of them were counted only once. Of the sample, 4.5% to 5.5% falls within the top ten clones.

Notes on this clonotype: The target of this receptor is not known. No base qualities exist here, and no much larger clone lies one base off it.

The CDR3 runs 12 amino acids, cysteine and phenylalanine included. Only the CDR3 part of the read is kept: 36 bases, read in frame from the first base. Reading the germline V gene gives CDR1 ENHRY and CDR2 SYGVKD. Cut back by 5 bases and 4 bases, the V and J ends lie 8 bases apart. The study at large found these results: Recombination models systematically underestimated out-of-frame TCR alpha sharing in monozygotic twins but agreed with sharing between unrelated individuals. Invariant T cells such as MAIT and iNKT could partly confound zero-insertion analyses, although diverse VJ usage argued against such confounding for most clonotypes. The excess sharing between twins in beta out-of-frame sequences was weaker because fewer shared sequences reduced the signal-to-noise ratio. Out-of-frame TCR alpha sequences shared between twins showed an excess of low generation-probability sequences compared with coincidental sharing between unrelated individuals. Fewer insertions were carried by abundant cord blood beta clonotypes, a similar but weaker trend appeared in young adult naive repertoires, and no such trend appeared in memory repertoires. Because the same donors could not be followed over many years, the conclusions relied on cross-sectional statistical analysis.

Only healthy Caucasian donors were included. Miltenyi CD45RO+ enrichment and human naive T-cell isolation kits were used to isolate memory (CD45RO+) and naive T cells from PBMC. The sequence links TRBV10-3 to TRBJ1-1; no D segment can be confidently identified. Sequencing input: memory (CD45RO+) T cells sorted from blood. What the cell subset or site label conveys for this sample: CD45RO+ enriched T cells. The TCR originated in a young woman in good health. The sequence in DNA is TGTGCCATCAGTACGGACCCCACTGAAGCTTTCTTT. This gives the protein CAISTDPTEAFF.